This TCR beta chain was documented in a study of shared clonotypes between healthy human individuals. About the study: Donors had three CD4 naive, three CD4 memory, two CD8 naive and one CD8 memory plate apiece.

A remark on this clone: What it recognizes is unknown.

The CDR3 extends over 14 amino acids. The ends lost 1 base at V and 7 bases at J; junction bases unmatched: 2. Germline V gives CDR1 SGHVS, CDR2 FNYEAQ. Whole-study findings and limits: It was expected that sequencing depth would affect clonotype sharing among donors. The study found lower generation probabilities in non-shared clonotypes than in those shared by all four donors. Naive subsets generally exceeded memory subsets in estimated richness.

TCRdb keeps only in-frame clones here, not all; method: immunoSEQ multiplex PCR. The sample records about 1.5 million clones, 95% to 99% being singletons. The source of this sequence is a man aged 25 to 40 in good health. The specimen was naive CD4+ T cells sorted from blood. Subset reported: CD45RA+ positively selected. The chain links TRBV7-6 to TRBJ2-1, with 9 bases matching TRBD1. CDR3 coding DNA: TGTGCCAGCAGCTTAGGGGACAGGGTGAATGAGCAGTTCTTC. This translates into CASSLGDRVNEQFF.